A selection of T cell receptor beta chains follows, all from one sample in a study of blood T cell repertoires in COVID-19. Method: immunoSEQ multiplex PCR; TCRdb's copy keeps in-frame clones and lacks some. The sample holds over 250,000 clones, 80% to 95% seen once. Material for sequencing was PBMCs or T cells enriched from blood (not recorded which). The receptors stem from a woman aged 25 to 39 who had recovered from COVID-19. Each CDR3 is given with its conserved first and last residue. The D gene is left open where the match is weak. Clone size is given for some rows only: seen once, a few or many times, or a class if the clone is expanded.

j_call,v_call,clone_size,d_call,cdr3_nt,cdr3_aa
TRBJ1-1,TRBV27,few,.,TGTGCCAGCAGTTTATCGGCTCAGGTGAACACTGAAGCTTTCTTT,CASSLSAQVNTEAFF
TRBJ1-6,TRBV27,.,.,TGTGCCAGCAGTTTTACCTATAATTCACCCCTCCACTTT,CASSFTYNSPLHF
TRBJ2-7,TRBV7-9,.,.,TGTGCCAGCAGCTTAGCGGAGGAGTACGAGCAGTACTTC,CASSLAEEYEQYF
TRBJ2-7,TRBV7-2,.,TRBD1,TGTGCCAGCAGTCGACAGGGCTCCTACGAGCAGTACTTC,CASSRQGSYEQYF
TRBJ1-5,TRBV18,.,.,TGTGCCAGCTCACCACTCCCCTCCAATCAGCCCCAGCATTTT,CASSPLPSNQPQHF
TRBJ2-3,TRBV10-2,.,.,TGCGCCAGCAGTGATGGGCGGGTATCAGATACGCAGTATTTT,CASSDGRVSDTQYF
TRBJ1-3,TRBV19,.,TRBD1,TGTGCCAGTGCATCTGACAGGGCTCCTGGAAACACCATATATTTT,CASASDRAPGNTIYF
TRBJ2-3,TRBV18,.,TRBD1,TGTGCCAGCTCACCACCGGCGAGACAGGGGCCAGATACGCAGTATTTT,CASSPPARQGPDTQYF
TRBJ2-7,TRBV11-2,.,TRBD2,TGTGCCAGCAGCTTAGGCGGGACTAGCGGGATATACGAGCAGTACTTC,CASSLGGTSGIYEQYF
TRBJ1-1,TRBV5-1,.,.,TGCGCCAGCAGCTTGGGACAGGTTGCGGATGAAGCTTTCTTT,CASSLGQVADEAFF
TRBJ1-2,TRBV9,.,TRBD1,TGTGCCAGCAGCCAACCGGGACAGGGGGATGGTGGCTACACCTTC,CASSQPGQGDGGYTF
TRBJ2-2,TRBV19,.,.,TGTGCCAGTAGTGGCAGGGGCACCGGGGAGCTGTTTTTT,CASSGRGTGELFF
TRBJ2-7,TRBV6-4,.,TRBD1,TGTGCCAGCACCCTAAGACAGGGGGAAAGGAGCTACGAGCAGTACTTC,CASTLRQGERSYEQYF
TRBJ2-3,TRBV29-1,once,TRBD2,TGCAGCCCCGGACTAGCGGGAGTGGGAGATACGCAGTATTTT,CSPGLAGVGDTQYF
TRBJ2-3,TRBV18,.,TRBD2,TGTGCCAGCTCGCCCGGGACTAGAGTCGCAGATACGCAGTATTTT,CASSPGTRVADTQYF
TRBJ2-2,TRBV11-2,.,TRBD2,TGTGCCAGCAGCTTACCGGGACTAGCGGGCACCGGGGAGCTGTTTTTT,CASSLPGLAGTGELFF
TRBJ1-6,TRBV27,.,.,TGTGCCAGCAGGGGAGGGAGCATCGCGAATTCACCCCTCCACTTT,CASRGGSIANSPLHF
TRBJ1-1,TRBV20-1,.,TRBD1,TGCAGTGCTGGTGGGACAGGGCGGCACACTGAAGCTTTCTTT,CSAGGTGRHTEAFF
TRBJ2-1,TRBV30,.,TRBD2,TGTGCCTGGAGCCGACTAGCCAATGAGCAGTTCTTC,CAWSRLANEQFF
TRBJ2-7,TRBV30,.,TRBD1,TGTGCCTGGAGTCCCCGGGACAGGGCTTCCTACGAGCAGTACTTC,CAWSPRDRASYEQYF
TRBJ2-3,TRBV5-4,.,.,TGTGCCAGCAGCACTAGACAGGGCACAGATACGCAGTATTTT,CASSTRQGTDTQYF
TRBJ2-2,TRBV12-2,.,.,TGTGCAAGTCGCTTTGCGGGCGCCAACACCGGGGAGCTGTTTTTT,CASRFAGANTGELFF
TRBJ1-1,TRBV29-1,.,TRBD1,TGCAGAATCTCTACAGGGGAAGGGGAAACTGAAGCTTTCTTT,CRISTGEGETEAFF
TRBJ2-7,TRBV5-1,.,TRBD1,TGCGCCAGCAGCCCAGGGGGTCCAGCCTACGAGCAGTACTTC,CASSPGGPAYEQYF
TRBJ2-7,TRBV27,.,.,TGTGCCAGCAGTTTAGCGGCCTGGGGGCCCATCCGCTACGAGCAGTACTTC,CASSLAAWGPIRYEQYF
TRBJ2-1,TRBV19,.,TRBD2,TGTGCCAGTAGTATAGTAAGCGGGAGGGACAATGAGCAGTTCTTC,CASSIVSGRDNEQFF
TRBJ2-1,TRBV28,.,.,TGTGCCAGCAGTGTAGCGACCCACTCTAGCGCCCTTTATATCTACAATAAGCAGTTCTTC,CASSVATHSSALYIYNKQFF
TRBJ1-1,TRBV28,.,.,TGTGCCAGCGAGGTAAAGTCGGGCACTGAAGCTTTCTTT,CASEVKSGTEAFF
TRBJ2-5,TRBV5-1,.,TRBD1,TGCGCCAGCAGCCTCTCGACAGGGTCCCCACGACCGCAGACCCAGTACTTC,CASSLSTGSPRPQTQYF
TRBJ2-7,TRBV10-3,.,TRBD2,TGTGCCATCAGTGAGTCAGAAGGAGCGGGAGGTCTCTACGAGCAGTACTTC,CAISESEGAGGLYEQYF
TRBJ2-1,TRBV7-3,.,.,TGTGCCAGCAGCTTACGTGACCAGAGGCCTAATGAGCAGTTCTTC,CASSLRDQRPNEQFF